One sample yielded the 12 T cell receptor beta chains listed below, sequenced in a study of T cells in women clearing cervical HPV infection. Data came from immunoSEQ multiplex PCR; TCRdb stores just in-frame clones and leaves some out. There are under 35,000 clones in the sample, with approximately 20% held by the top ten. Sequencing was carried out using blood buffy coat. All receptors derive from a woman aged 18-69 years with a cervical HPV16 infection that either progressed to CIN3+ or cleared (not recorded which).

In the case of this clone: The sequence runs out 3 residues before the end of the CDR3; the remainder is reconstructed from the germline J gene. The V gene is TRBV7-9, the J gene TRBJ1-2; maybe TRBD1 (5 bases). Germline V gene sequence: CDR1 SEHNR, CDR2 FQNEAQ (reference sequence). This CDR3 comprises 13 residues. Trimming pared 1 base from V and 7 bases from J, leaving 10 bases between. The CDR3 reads CASSLGGVSGYTF. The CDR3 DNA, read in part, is TGTGCCAGCAGCTTAGGGGGGGTGAGTGGC.

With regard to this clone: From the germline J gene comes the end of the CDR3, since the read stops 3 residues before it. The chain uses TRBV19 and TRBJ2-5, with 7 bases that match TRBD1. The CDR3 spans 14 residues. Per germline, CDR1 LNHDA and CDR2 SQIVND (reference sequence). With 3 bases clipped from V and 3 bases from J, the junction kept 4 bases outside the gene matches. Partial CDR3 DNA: TGTGCCAGTAGTATGGGACAGAATAAAGAGACC. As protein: CASSMGQNKET. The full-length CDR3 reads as CASSMGQNKETQYF.

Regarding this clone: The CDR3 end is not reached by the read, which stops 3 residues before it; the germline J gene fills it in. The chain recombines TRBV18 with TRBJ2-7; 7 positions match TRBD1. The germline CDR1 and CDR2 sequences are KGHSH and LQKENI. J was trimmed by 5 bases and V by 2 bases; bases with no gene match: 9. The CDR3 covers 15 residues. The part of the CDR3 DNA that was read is TGTGCCAGCTCACCAACACAGGGGTTGATCCACGAG. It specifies CASSPTQGLIHE. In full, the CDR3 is CASSPTQGLIHEQYF.

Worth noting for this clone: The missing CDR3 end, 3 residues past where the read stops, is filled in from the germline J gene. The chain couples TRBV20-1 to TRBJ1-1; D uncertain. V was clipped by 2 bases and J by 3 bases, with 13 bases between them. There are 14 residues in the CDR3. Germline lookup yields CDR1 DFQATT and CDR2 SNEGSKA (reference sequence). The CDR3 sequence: CSARTAEGDTEAFF. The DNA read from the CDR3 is TGCAGTGCTAGAACAGCGGAGGGAGACACTGAA.

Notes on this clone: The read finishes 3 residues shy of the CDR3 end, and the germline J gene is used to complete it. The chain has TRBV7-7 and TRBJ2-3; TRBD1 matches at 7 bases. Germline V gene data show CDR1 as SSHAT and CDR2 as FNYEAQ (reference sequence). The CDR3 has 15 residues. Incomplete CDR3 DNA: TGTGCCAGCAGCTTAGCTCACAGGGGACGAGGGACG. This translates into CASSLAHRGRGT. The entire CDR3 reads CASSLAHRGRGTQYF.

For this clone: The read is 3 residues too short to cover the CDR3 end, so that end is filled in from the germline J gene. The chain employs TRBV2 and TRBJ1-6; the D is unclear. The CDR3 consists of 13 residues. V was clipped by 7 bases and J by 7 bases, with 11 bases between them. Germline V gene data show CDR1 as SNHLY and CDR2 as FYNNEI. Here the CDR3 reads CASIPEGNSPLHF. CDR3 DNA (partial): TGTGCCAGCATCCCAGAGGGCAATTCACCC.

CDR3: CSARRLAGQETQYF. The CDR3 bases that were read are TGCAGTGCTAGGAGATTAGCGGGGCAAGAGACG. The chain employs TRBV20-1 and TRBJ2-3, with 8 bases identical to TRBD2. The read terminates 3 residues before the CDR3 end, so the remaining end is supplied by the germline J gene. The CDR3 consists of 14 residues. Germline values: CDR1 DFQATT, CDR2 SNEGSKA (reference sequence).

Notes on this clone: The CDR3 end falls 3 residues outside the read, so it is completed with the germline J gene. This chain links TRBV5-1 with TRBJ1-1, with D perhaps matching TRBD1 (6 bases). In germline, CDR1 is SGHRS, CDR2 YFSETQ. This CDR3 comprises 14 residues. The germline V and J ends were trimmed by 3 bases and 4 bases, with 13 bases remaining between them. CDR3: CASSSHRVGTEAFF. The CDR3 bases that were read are TGCGCCAGCAGCTCCCACAGGGTTGGCACTGAA.

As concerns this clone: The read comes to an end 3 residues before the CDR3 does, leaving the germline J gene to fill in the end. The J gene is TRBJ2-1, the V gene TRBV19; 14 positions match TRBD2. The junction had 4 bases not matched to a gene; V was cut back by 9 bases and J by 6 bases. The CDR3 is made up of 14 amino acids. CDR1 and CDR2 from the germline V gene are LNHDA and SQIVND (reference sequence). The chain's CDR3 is CASRLAGGTNEQFF. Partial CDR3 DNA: TGTGCCAGCCGACTAGCGGGGGGGACCAATGAG.

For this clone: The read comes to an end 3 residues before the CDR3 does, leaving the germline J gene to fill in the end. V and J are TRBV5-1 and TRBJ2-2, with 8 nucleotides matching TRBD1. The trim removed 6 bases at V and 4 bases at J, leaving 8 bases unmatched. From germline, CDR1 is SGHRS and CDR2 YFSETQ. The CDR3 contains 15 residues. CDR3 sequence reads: CASTNQGAITGELFF. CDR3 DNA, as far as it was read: TGCGCCAGCACTAACCAGGGGGCGATCACCGGGGAG.

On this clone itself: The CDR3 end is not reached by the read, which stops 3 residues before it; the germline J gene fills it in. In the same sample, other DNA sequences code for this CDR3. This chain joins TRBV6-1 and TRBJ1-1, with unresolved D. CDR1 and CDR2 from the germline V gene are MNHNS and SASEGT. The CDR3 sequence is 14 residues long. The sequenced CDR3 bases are TGTGCCAGCAGTGAAGCATTCTCCTACGCGGGA. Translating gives CASSEAFSYAG. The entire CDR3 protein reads CASSEAFSYAGAFF.

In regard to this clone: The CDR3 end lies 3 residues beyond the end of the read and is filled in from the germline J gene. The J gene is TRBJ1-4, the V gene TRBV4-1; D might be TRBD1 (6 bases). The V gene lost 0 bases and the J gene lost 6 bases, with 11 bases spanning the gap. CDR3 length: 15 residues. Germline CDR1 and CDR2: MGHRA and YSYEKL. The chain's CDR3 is CASSQEGGGYEKLFF. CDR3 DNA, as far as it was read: TGCGCCAGCAGCCAAGAGGGCGGGGGCTATGAAAAA.